This T cell receptor (beta chain) appears in the sequencing data of a study of blood T cells in healthy people across ages. Healthy Russian Caucasian donors spanned ages about 6 to 100 years. Findings and caveats of the study: The long-lived group displayed more naive CD4+ cells, plus higher diversity, than the aged donors did. Donor CMV infection status was unknown, possibly confounding age-related changes in expanded clonotypes.

Trimming at V came to 2 bases and at J to 7 bases, leaving 9 bases not matched to a gene. This CDR3 is 15 amino acids long. Germline V gene sequence: CDR1 GTSNPN, CDR2 SVGIG (reference sequence). A second about 6 to 12 cycle PCR used barcoded and J-beta primers. Tags on each cDNA molecule came from a template-switch adaptor with 12 random nucleotides. TCRdb passed the 5' RACE reads through MiXCR, listing each CDR3 protein once. In the table there are around 970,000 distinct CDR3 sequences, 51% of which are singletons. Details on this clonotype: The target antigen is unknown.

Sequencing was carried out using blood. This TCR was sampled from a woman in her fifties or sixties in good health. The V gene is TRBV30, the J gene TRBJ2-7, with TRBD2 identical over 12 bases. The CDR3 loop reads CAWSRTSGAYNEQYF. The CDR3 DNA reads TGTGCCTGGAGTAGGACTAGCGGGGCCTACAATGAGCAGTACTTC.